Each of the 18 T cell receptor beta chains below was sequenced from the same sample in a study of blood T cell repertoires in COVID-19. Repertoires were generated with immunoSEQ multiplex PCR, while TCRdb's copy carries only in-frame clones and drops some. The profile shows roughly 250,000 clones, 86% of them singletons. Input material: PBMCs or T cells enriched from blood (not recorded which). Receptors were obtained from a woman aged 45-59 years who had recovered from COVID-19.

J is TRBJ1-1 and V is TRBV24-1; D is unclear. V was clipped by 0 bases and J by 5 bases, with 6 bases between them. CDR3 length: 13 amino acids. Looked up from germline, CDR1 is KGHDR and CDR2 is SFDVKD. The CDR3 DNA sequence: TGTGCCACCAGTGATTTGCGGAGGACTGAAGCTTTCTTT. This gives the protein CATSDLRRTEAFF.

The chain links TRBV11-2 to TRBJ2-3; 7 bases fit TRBD2. The CDR3 runs to 16 residues. CDR1 and CDR2 (germline): SGHAT, FQNNGV. V trimming: 6 bases; J trimming: 2 bases; junction bases outside the gene matches: 11. The CDR3 nucleotides are TGTGCCAGCAGACGGTGGGCGGGGGTCTCCACAGATACGCAGTATTTT. Amino acids: CASRRWAGVSTDTQYF.

The chain uses TRBV4-3 and TRBJ2-7; D is possibly TRBD2 (6 bases). The CDR3 is 14 amino acids. Between the trimmed V and J ends, which lost 4 bases and 0 bases, there was a span of 10 bases. Germline lookup yields CDR1 LGHNA and CDR2 YSLEER. The CDR3 DNA reads as TGCGCCAGCAGCCCCTGGGACTCCTCCTACGAGCAGTACTTC. Translation: CASSPWDSSYEQYF.

CDR3 in DNA: TGCAGCGAGGGACCCGTGGGGACTACTGACGAGCAGTACTTC. Translated, it gives CSEGPVGTTDEQYF. The chain employs TRBV29-1 and TRBJ2-7; 7 bases match TRBD2. This CDR3 comprises 14 residues. J gave up 5 bases and V 7 bases, and 14 bases lay outside the gene matches. Germline assignment: CDR1 SQVTM and CDR2 ANQGSEA.

CDR3 nucleotides: TGTGCCAGTTATAGCGGGGGCGACTCCTACAATGAGCAGTTCTTC. Translating it yields CASYSGGDSYNEQFF. The chain employs TRBV19 and TRBJ2-1; 9 bases are a match to TRBD2. The CDR3 extends over 15 amino acids. J gave up 0 bases and V 8 bases, and 5 bases lay outside the gene matches. Germline values: CDR1 LNHDA, CDR2 SQIVND (reference sequence).

V usage is TRBV11-2 and J usage is TRBJ1-1; 7 positions match TRBD1. The CDR3 has 15 amino acids. The V gene end was trimmed by 6 bases and the J gene end by 1 base; junction bases not matched to a gene: 8. The germline V gene has CDR1 SGHAT and CDR2 FQNNGV. The CDR3 is CASRRLTGSNTEAFF. CDR3 DNA: TGTGCCAGCAGGCGCCTGACAGGGTCGAACACTGAAGCTTTCTTT.

The chain employs TRBV7-9 and TRBJ1-1; no clear D gene. V was pared by 3 bases and J by 0 bases, with 11 bases between. From germline, CDR1 is SEHNR and CDR2 FQNEAQ (reference sequence). The CDR3 has 15 amino acids. CDR3 amino acids: CASSLNEAMNTEAFF. In nucleotides, the CDR3 is TGTGCCAGCAGCTTGAACGAGGCGATGAACACTGAAGCTTTCTTT.

In its sample, this clone was seen a few times. The rearrangement uses TRBV28 and TRBJ1-2; D is unclear. V lost 3 bases and J 0 bases, leaving 5 bases between the germline ends. This CDR3 is 13 amino acids long. Looked up from germline, CDR1 is MDHEN and CDR2 is SYDVKM. The DNA of the CDR3 is TGTGCCAGCAGTTTTGAGGCTAACTATGGCTACACCTTC. Translation gives CASSFEANYGYTF.

This rearrangement joins TRBV27 to TRBJ1-4, with TRBD1 identical over 11 bases. The CDR3 consists of 16 residues. CDR1 and CDR2 (germline): MNHEY, SMNVEV (reference sequence). Losses at the gene ends were 4 bases for V and 4 bases for J; bases not matched to a gene: 5. The CDR3 bases are TGTGCCAGCAGTTCGACCGGGACAGGGGGTAATGAAAAACTGTTTTTT. The encoded protein is CASSSTGTGGNEKLFF.

The V gene is TRBV7-2, the J gene TRBJ1-2; TRBD1 matches at 9 bases. The CDR3 contains 13 residues. The V segment lost 4 bases and the J segment 8 bases; nucleotides outside the gene matches: 5. Germline assignment: CDR1 SGHTA and CDR2 FQGNSA. In DNA form, the CDR3 reads TGTGCCAGCAGCTGGGACAGGGATGGCGGCTACACCTTC. This gives the protein CASSWDRDGGYTF.

The chain carries TRBV5-1 and TRBJ2-5; 8 bases map to TRBD2. The CDR3 totals 15 residues. Germline lookup yields CDR1 SGHRS and CDR2 YFSETQ. V was clipped by 3 bases and J by 9 bases; unmatched bases: 13. The CDR3 sequence is CASSSSTSAKGAQYF. In DNA, the CDR3 is TGCGCCAGCAGCTCCTCGACTAGCGCCAAGGGGGCCCAGTACTTC.

A note on this clone: This sample includes further DNA sequences coding for the same CDR3. The chain has TRBV28 and TRBJ1-1; D not resolved. The CDR3 is 14 amino acids. Between the trimmed V and J ends, which lost 3 bases and 4 bases, there was a span of 12 bases. The V gene's germline CDR1 is MDHEN and CDR2 SYDVKM. The DNA for the CDR3 is TGTGCCAGCAGTTTTCCGGTATCGGGCACTGAAGCTTTCTTT. Translation: CASSFPVSGTEAFF.

This chain uses TRBV5-5 with TRBJ2-3; TRBD2 matches at 9 bases. The CDR3 runs to 15 residues. Per the germline V gene, CDR1 is SGHKS and CDR2 is YYEKEE (reference sequence). The trim removed 3 bases at V and 2 bases at J, leaving 4 bases unmatched. The chain's CDR3 is CASSSRLAATDTQYF. The CDR3 region has the DNA TGTGCCAGCAGCTCCAGACTAGCGGCCACAGATACGCAGTATTTT.

This chain joins TRBV5-1 and TRBJ2-3, with 9 bases identical to TRBD2. CDR3 length: 14 amino acids. The V and J ends lost 4 bases and 5 bases, in that order; junction bases with no gene match: 5. The V gene's germline CDR1 is SGHRS and CDR2 YFSETQ. CDR3 residues: CASSRWTSEDTQYF. The CDR3 DNA reads as TGCGCCAGCAGCCGTTGGACTAGCGAAGATACGCAGTATTTT.

The chain links TRBV5-5 to TRBJ1-2, with TRBD1 matching over 10 bases. From germline, CDR1 is SGHKS and CDR2 YYEKEE (reference sequence). CDR3 length equals 16 residues. V lost 3 bases, J lost 2 bases, and 7 bases stayed unmatched. The CDR3 bases are TGTGCCAGCAGCTACGGACAGGGGGTTATAAACTATGGCTACACCTTC. It translates to CASSYGQGVINYGYTF. The full variable domain, in which reference TRBV5-5 and TRBJ1-2 provide the parts outside the CDR3, is DAGVTQSPTHLIKTRGQQVTLRCSPISGHKSVSWYQQVLGQGPQFIFQYYEKEERGRGNFPDRFSARQFPNYSSELNVNALLLGDSALYLCASSYGQGVINYGYTFGSGTRLTVV.

The V call is TRBV11-2, the J call TRBJ1-2; D is perhaps TRBD1 (6 bases). The V end was cut by 5 bases, the J end by 4 bases, with 17 bases between. The CDR3 is 15 amino acids. The germline V gene has CDR1 SGHAT and CDR2 FQNNGV. As DNA, the CDR3 is TGTGCCAGCAGCCAATCAGAGACAGGTCTCTATGGCTACACCTTC. Translation: CASSQSETGLYGYTF.

The V call is TRBV7-9, the J call TRBJ1-5; no reliable D call. The CDR3 is 12 amino acids. Trimming cost V 5 bases and J 0 bases, with 2 bases left between them. Germline CDR1 is SEHNR and CDR2 is FQNEAQ (reference sequence). CDR3 in amino acids: CASSLSNQPQHF. The CDR3 region has the DNA TGTGCCAGCAGCCTTAGCAATCAGCCCCAGCATTTT.

The chain couples TRBV30 to TRBJ2-7; TRBD1 matches at 9 bases. The CDR3 contains 16 residues. V was pared by 2 bases and J by 3 bases, with 11 bases of the junction left unmatched. Germline V gene sequence: CDR1 GTSNPN, CDR2 SVGIG (reference sequence). DNA of the CDR3: TGTGCCTGGAGTCCTGCCGGGACAGGGAATTACTACGAGCAGTACTTC. This codes for CAWSPAGTGNYYEQYF.